These 16 T cell receptor beta chains share one sample of origin, sequenced in a study of CD8+ T cells in alopecia areata. The sequencing template was cDNA reverse transcribed from extracted RNA. TCRdb's copy holds only in-frame clones and misses some; the assay was immunoSEQ multiplex PCR. The repertoire holds around 270,000 clones, with 58% as singletons. Treatment described: oral pan-JAK inhibitor, 5-10 mg twice daily. This specimen consisted of CD4+ T cells sorted from blood, obtained at week 24, from a patient treated with tofacitinib. These receptors all come from a human donor with alopecia areata.

The V call is TRBV30, the J call TRBJ2-5; TRBD1 might be the D (6 bases). V lost 2 bases and J 9 bases, leaving 16 bases between the germline ends. CDR1 and CDR2 from the germline V gene are GTSNPN and SVGIG (reference sequence). CDR3 length: 13 amino acids. The CDR3 spells CAWSPRGRGSQYF. The CDR3 region has the DNA TGTGCCTGGAGTCCCAGGGGAAGAGGTTCCCAGTACTTC.

The CDR3 loop reads CSAREHEAFF. The CDR3 DNA reads as TGCAGCGCCCGGGAGCATGAAGCTTTCTTT. This rearrangement joins TRBV29-1 to TRBJ1-1; no clear D gene. Trimming pared 7 bases from V and 7 bases from J, leaving 10 bases between. The germline CDR1 and CDR2 sequences are SQVTM and ANQGSEA. The CDR3 totals 10 residues.

The count of this clone is one. The chain links TRBV7-9 to TRBJ1-2, with a weak D call TRBD1 (5 bases). The germline CDR1 and CDR2 sequences are SEHNR and FQNEAQ (reference sequence). The V gene lost 5 bases and the J gene lost 2 bases, with 12 bases spanning the gap. The CDR3 covers 14 residues. The CDR3 loop is CASSLREGNYGYTF. DNA of the CDR3: TGTGCCAGCAGCCTCCGGGAGGGGAACTATGGCTACACCTTC.

This clone was detected a few times. V and J are TRBV7-9 and TRBJ1-1, with D perhaps matching TRBD1 (6 bases). CDR1 and CDR2 from the germline V gene are SEHNR and FQNEAQ (reference sequence). The CDR3 runs 13 residues. V was trimmed by 3 bases and J by 5 bases, leaving 10 bases between them. CDR3 sequence: CASSFEGQTEAFF. The CDR3 DNA sequence: TGTGCCAGCAGCTTTGAGGGACAAACTGAAGCTTTCTTT.

This chain connects TRBV6-6 to TRBJ2-4, with 8 bases identical to TRBD1. From germline, CDR1 is MNHNY and CDR2 SVGAGI (reference sequence). This CDR3 region has 14 residues. Trimming at V came to 4 bases and at J to 6 bases, leaving 5 bases not matched to a gene. In DNA, the CDR3 is TGTGCCAGCAGTTGGGGGACAGGACTAAACATTCAGTACTTC. It encodes CASSWGTGLNIQYF.

This clone has a handful of counts. The rearrangement joins TRBV19 to TRBJ2-7, with 11 nucleotides matching TRBD1. The germline V gene has CDR1 LNHDA and CDR2 SQIVND (reference sequence). The trim removed 7 bases at V and 5 bases at J, leaving 10 bases unmatched. The CDR3 is 15 amino acids. CDR3 sequence (DNA): TGTGCCAGTACCCCCCGGACAGGGGGCCTCGACGAGCAGTACTTC. This codes for CASTPRTGGLDEQYF.

The chain links TRBV28 to TRBJ2-6, with D possibly being TRBD1 or TRBD2 (5 bases each). The CDR3 totals 19 residues. Trimming cost V 3 bases and J 0 bases, with 18 bases left between them. The germline V gene encodes CDR1 MDHEN and CDR2 SYDVKM. The CDR3 here is CASSFSVGALGSGANVLTF. The CDR3 bases are TGTGCCAGCAGTTTCTCGGTCGGGGCCCTTGGCTCTGGGGCCAACGTCCTGACTTTC.

The chain carries TRBV6-1 and TRBJ1-2; no definite D call. Deletions cut 3 bases from V and 4 bases from J, with 18 bases between. The CDR3 contains 16 residues. Germline V gene lookup returns CDR1 MNHNS and CDR2 SASEGT. CDR3 nucleotide sequence: TGTGCCAGCAGTGATGGCAGGCCGCCTGCCCCCTATGGCTACACCTTC. Protein: CASSDGRPPAPYGYTF.

This clone was seen only a few times. The V and J genes are TRBV5-6 and TRBJ2-5; D remains ambiguous. This CDR3 is 12 amino acids long. Germline loops: CDR1 SGHDT, CDR2 YYEEEE. V was shortened by 4 bases and J by 2 bases, with 6 bases between the two germline ends. For the CDR3, the DNA is TGTGCCAGCAGCAAAGGGCAAGAGACCCAGTACTTC. Its translation: CASSKGQETQYF.

This chain joins TRBV9 and TRBJ1-3; D is unresolved. Germline V gene data show CDR1 as SGDLS and CDR2 as YYNGEE. The CDR3 covers 15 residues. Trimming shortened V by 0 bases and J by 0 bases, and 7 bases separated the two germline ends. The CDR3 DNA follows: TGTGCCAGCAGCGTAGGAAGCCTCTCTGGAAACACCATATATTTT. It specifies CASSVGSLSGNTIYF.

The J gene is TRBJ2-1, the V gene TRBV5-4; TRBD2 might be the D (5 bases). Trimming pared 7 bases from V and 0 bases from J, leaving 17 bases between. This CDR3 has 16 amino acids. In germline, CDR1 is SGHNT, CDR2 YYREEE (reference sequence). The CDR3 loop is CASGGSSQSSYNEQFF. The CDR3, as DNA: TGTGCCAGCGGCGGGTCGTCTCAGAGCTCCTACAATGAGCAGTTCTTC.

This clone was detected once. The rearrangement joins TRBV5-1 to TRBJ2-7, with D possibly being TRBD1 (6 bases). Deletions cut 5 bases from V and 1 base from J, with 13 bases between. This CDR3 region has 14 residues. The germline V gene has CDR1 SGHRS and CDR2 YFSETQ. The CDR3 bases are TGCGCCAGCAGTGAGGGGACATTGTCCTACGAGCAGTACTTC. Translation gives CASSEGTLSYEQYF.

The chain recombines TRBV30 with TRBJ1-2, with 8 bases identical to TRBD1. Germline-derived CDR1 and CDR2 are GTSNPN and SVGIG (reference sequence). This CDR3 region has 13 residues. V lost 8 bases and J lost 6; bases outside the gene matches: 11. CDR3: CARFRQGKNGYTF. As DNA, the CDR3 is TGTGCCCGCTTTCGACAGGGGAAAAATGGCTACACCTTC.

The V and J genes are TRBV29-1 and TRBJ1-4; D unclear. Germline V gives CDR1 SQVTM, CDR2 ANQGSEA. Trimming removed 7 bases at V and 0 bases at J, with 9 bases between. The CDR3 is made up of 13 amino acids. The CDR3 spells CSAMHATNEKLFF. The CDR3 DNA reads as TGCAGCGCCATGCATGCAACTAATGAAAAACTGTTTTTT.

J is TRBJ2-5 and V is TRBV29-1; D is undetermined. The ends were cut back, 3 bases at V and 5 bases at J, with 13 bases in the middle. Germline V gene data show CDR1 as SQVTM and CDR2 as ANQGSEA. CDR3 size: 13 residues. This CDR3 reads CSVESRLRETQYF. DNA of the CDR3: TGCAGCGTTGAGTCCAGGCTCCGGGAGACCCAGTACTTC.

The rearrangement joins TRBV4-1 to TRBJ1-2; D gene unclear. Germline values: CDR1 MGHRA, CDR2 YSYEKL. Trimming stripped 1 base from V and 4 bases from J, with 4 bases between. This CDR3 region has 12 residues. CDR3 coding DNA: TGCGCCAGCAGCCAAGGCCTCTATGGCTACACCTTC. This translates into CASSQGLYGYTF.